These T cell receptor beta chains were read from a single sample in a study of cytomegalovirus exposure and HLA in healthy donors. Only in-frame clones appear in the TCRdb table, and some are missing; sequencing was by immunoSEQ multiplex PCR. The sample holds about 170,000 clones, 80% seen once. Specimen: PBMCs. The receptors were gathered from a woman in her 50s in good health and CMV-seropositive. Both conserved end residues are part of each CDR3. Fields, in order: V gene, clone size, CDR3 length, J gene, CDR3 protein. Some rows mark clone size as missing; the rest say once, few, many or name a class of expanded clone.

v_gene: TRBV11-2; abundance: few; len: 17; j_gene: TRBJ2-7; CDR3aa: CASSLGVVGGGFYEQYF
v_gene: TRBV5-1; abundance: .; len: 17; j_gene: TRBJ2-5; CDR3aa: CASSLGLSTLTKETQYF
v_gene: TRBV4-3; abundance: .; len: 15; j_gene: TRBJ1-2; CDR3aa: CASSQDRQLLYGYTF
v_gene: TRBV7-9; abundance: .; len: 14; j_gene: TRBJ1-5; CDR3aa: CASSFQQGRQPQHF
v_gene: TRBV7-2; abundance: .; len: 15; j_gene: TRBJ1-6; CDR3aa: CASSLQGSYNSPLHF
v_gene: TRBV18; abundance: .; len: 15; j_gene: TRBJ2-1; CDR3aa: CASSIAPLTNNEQFF
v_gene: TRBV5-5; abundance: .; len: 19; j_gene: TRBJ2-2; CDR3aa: CASSLRTGTSGRNTGELFF
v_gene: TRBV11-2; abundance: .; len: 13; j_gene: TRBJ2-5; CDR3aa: CASSLAVQETQYF
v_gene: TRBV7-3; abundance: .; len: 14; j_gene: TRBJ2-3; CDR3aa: CASSSGTGTDTQYF
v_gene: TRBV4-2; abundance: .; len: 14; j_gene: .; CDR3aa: CASSQPQALREQYF
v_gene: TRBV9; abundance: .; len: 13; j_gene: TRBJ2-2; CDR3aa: CASSRDTTGELFF
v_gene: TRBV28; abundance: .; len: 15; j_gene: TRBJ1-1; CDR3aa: CASARGWSDNTEAFF
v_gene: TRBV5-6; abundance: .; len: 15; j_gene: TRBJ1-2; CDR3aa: CASSLPTAVNYGYTF
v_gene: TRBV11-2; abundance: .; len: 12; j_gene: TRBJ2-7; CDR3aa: CASSAYRDRSHF
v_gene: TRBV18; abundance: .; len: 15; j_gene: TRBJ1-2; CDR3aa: CASLPGQGSLYGYTF
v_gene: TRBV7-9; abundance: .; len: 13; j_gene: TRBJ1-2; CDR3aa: CSSRRTGGDGYTF
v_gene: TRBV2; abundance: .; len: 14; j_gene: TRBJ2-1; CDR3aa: CASRTGTGMYEQFF
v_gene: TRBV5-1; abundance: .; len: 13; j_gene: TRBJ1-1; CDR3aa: CASSPAGDTEAFF
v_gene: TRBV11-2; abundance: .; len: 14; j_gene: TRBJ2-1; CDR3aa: CASRLAGGRGEQFF
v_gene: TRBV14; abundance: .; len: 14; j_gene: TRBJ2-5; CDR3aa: CASSRWDTQETQYF
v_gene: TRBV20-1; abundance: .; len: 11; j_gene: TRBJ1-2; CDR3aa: CSARRERGYTF
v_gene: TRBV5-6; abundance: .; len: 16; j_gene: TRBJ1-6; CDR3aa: CASSLSGQRINSPLHF
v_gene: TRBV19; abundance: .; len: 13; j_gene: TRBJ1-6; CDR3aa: CASSTSELTPLHF
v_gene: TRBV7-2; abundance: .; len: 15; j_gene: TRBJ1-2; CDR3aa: CASTLGDRESYGYTF
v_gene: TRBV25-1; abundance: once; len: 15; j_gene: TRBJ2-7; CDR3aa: CASAPTQTGGNEQYF
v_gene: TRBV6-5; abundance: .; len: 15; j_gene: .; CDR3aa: CASSSRTSGAYEQYF
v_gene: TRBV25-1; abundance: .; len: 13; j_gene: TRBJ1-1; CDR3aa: CASSDPRAQSTFF
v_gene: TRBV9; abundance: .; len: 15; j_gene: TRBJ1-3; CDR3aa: CASSARGQGRNTIYF
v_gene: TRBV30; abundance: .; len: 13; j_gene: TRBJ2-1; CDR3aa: CAWSLGTSGRNFF
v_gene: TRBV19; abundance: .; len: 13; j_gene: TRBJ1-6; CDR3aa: CASSPFPNSPLHF
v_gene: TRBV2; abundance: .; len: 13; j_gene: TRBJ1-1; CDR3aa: CASSNTGGGEAFF
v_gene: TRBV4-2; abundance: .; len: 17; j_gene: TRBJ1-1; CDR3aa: CASSQGGPSGLNTEAFF
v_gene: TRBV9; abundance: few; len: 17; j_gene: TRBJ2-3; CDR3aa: CASSVSVDFTTTDTQYF
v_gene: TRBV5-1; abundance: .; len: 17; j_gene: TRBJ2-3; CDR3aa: CASSFLAGGQNTDTQYF
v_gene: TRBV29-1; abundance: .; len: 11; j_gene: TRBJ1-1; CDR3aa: CSAEGLQGAFF
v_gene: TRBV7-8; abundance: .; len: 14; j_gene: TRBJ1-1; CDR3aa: CASSLQGGNTEAFF
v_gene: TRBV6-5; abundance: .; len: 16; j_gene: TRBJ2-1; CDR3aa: CASSYPGTRKDNEQFF
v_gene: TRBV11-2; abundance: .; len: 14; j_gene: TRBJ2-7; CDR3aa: CASSTPGQVYEQYF
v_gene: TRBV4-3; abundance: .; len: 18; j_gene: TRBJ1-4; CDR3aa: CASSQATGTGSTNEKLFF
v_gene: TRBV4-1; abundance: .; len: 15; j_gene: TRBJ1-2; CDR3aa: CASSQDTGANYGYTF
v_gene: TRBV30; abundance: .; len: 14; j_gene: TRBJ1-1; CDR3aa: CAWSVAGTGVLAFF
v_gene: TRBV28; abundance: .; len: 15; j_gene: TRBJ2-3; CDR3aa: CASSFIAGGTDTQYF
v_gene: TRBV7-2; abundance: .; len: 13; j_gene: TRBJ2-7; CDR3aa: CASSPRAPYEQYF
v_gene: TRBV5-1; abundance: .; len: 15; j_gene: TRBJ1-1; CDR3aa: CASSLTSGTGVEAFF
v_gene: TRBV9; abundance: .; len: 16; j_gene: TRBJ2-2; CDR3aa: CASSVGASGNTGELFF